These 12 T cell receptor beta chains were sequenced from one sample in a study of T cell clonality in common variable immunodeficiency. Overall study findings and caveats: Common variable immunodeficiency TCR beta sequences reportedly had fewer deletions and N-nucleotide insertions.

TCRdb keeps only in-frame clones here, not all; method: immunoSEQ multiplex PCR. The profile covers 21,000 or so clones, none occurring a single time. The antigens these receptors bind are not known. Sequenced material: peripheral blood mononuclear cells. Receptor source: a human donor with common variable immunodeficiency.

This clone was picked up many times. The CDR3 is CASSFPGTGAEQYF. Partial CDR3 DNA: TGCGCCAGCAGCTTCCCCGGGACAGGGGCCGAG. The rearrangement joins TRBV5-1 to TRBJ2-7, with 10 bases aligning to TRBD1. The read gets to within 3 residues of the CDR3 end, and the germline J gene fills in the rest. There are 14 residues in the CDR3. After removal of 2 bases from V and 6 bases from J, the junction contained 5 bases not matched to a gene. CDR1 SGHRS and CDR2 YFSETQ come from the germline V gene.

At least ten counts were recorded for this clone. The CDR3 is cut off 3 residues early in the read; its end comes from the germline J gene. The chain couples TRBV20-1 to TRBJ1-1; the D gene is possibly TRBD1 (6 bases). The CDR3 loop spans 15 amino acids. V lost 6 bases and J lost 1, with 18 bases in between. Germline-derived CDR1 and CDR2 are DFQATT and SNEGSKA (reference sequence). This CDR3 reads CSANGGGATNTEAFF. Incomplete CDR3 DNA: TGCAGTGCAAATGGAGGGGGGGCTACGAACACTGAA.

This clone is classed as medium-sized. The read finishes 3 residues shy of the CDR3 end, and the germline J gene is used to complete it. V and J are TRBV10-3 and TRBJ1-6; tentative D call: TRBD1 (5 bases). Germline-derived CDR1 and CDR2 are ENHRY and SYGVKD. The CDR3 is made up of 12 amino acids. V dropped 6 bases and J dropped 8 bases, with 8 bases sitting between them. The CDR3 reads CAISSGDSPLHF. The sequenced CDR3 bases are TGTGCCATCAGCTCGGGGGATTCACCC.

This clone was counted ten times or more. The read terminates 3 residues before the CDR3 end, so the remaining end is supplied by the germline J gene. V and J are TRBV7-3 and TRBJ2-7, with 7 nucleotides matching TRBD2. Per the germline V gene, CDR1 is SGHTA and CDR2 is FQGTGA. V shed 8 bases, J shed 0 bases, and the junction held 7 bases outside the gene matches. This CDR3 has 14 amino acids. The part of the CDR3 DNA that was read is TGTGCCAGCTCGGAGCGGGGAAACTCCTACGAG. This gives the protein CASSERGNSYE. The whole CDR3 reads CASSERGNSYEQYF.

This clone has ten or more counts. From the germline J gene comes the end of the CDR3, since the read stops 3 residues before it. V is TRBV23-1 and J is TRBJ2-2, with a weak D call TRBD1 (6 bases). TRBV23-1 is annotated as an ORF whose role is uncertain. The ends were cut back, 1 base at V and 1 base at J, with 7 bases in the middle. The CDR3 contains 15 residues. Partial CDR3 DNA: TGCGCCAGCAGTCAATACAGGGTGAACACCGGGGAG. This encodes CASSQYRVNTGE. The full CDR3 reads CASSQYRVNTGELFF.

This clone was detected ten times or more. Partial CDR3 DNA: TGTGCCAGCAGCTCCGGGTCCTCGGCGGATACG. Translated: CASSSGSSADT. Given in full, the CDR3 is CASSSGSSADTQYF. The chain is built from TRBV5-4 and TRBJ2-3, with D unclear. From the germline J gene comes the end of the CDR3, since the read stops 3 residues before it. V lost 3 bases to trimming and J lost 6 bases, with 14 bases between them. The CDR3 is made up of 14 amino acids. Germline loops: CDR1 SGHNT, CDR2 YYREEE (reference sequence).

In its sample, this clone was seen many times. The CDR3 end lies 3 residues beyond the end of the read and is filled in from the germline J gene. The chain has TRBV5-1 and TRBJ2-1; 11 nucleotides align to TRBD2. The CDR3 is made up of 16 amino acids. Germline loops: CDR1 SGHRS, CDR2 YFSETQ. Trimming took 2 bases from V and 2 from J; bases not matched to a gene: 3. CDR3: CASSFSGGAAYNEQFF. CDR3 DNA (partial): TGCGCCAGCAGCTTTAGCGGGGGGGCCGCCTACAATGAG.

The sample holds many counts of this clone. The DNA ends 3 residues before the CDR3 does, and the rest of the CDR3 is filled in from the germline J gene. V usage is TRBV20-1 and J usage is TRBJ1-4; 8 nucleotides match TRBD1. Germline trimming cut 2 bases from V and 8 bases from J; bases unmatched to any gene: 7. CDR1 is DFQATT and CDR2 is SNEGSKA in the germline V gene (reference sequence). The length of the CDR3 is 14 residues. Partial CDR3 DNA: TGCAGTGCTAGAATAGGACAGGGAAAAGAAAAA. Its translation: CSARIGQGKEK. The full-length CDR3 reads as CSARIGQGKEKLFF.

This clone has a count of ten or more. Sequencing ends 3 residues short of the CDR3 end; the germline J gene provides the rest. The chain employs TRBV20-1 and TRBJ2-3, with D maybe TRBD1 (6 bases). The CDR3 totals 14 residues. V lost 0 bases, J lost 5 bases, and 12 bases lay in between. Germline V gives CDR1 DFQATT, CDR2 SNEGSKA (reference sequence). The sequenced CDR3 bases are TGCAGTGCTAGAGAGGGGGCTAGCCAAGATACG. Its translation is CSAREGASQDT. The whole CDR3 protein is CSAREGASQDTQYF.

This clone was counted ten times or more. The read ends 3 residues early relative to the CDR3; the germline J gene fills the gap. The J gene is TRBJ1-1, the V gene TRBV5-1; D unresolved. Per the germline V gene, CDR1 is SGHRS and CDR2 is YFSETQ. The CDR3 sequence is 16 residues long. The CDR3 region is CASSLAQSTRSLGAFF. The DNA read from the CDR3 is TGCGCCAGCAGCTTGGCCCAGTCTACCAGATCGCTGGGC.

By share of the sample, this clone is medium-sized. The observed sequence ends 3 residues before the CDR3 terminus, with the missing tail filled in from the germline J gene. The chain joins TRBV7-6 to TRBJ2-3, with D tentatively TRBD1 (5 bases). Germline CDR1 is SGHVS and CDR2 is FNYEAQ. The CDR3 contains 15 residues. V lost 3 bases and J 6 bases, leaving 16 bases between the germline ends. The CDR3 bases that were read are TGTGCCAGCAGCTTTATTTCTGGACAAGGGGATACG. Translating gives CASSFISGQGDT. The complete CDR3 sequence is CASSFISGQGDTQYF.

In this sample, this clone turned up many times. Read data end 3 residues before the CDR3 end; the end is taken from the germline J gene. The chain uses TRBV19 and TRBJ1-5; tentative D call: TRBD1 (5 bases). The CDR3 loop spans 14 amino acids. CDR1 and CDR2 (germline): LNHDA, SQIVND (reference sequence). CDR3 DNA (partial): TGTGCCAGTACCAGGGCCCCCAAAAGGGGACCC. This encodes CASTRAPKRGP. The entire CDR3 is CASTRAPKRGPQHF.